A selection of T cell receptor beta chains follows, all from one sample in a study of control samples from healthy donors and cancer patients. Generated by immunoSEQ multiplex PCR, the TCRdb table keeps only in-frame clones and is missing some. The data hold roughly 120,000 clones, with just over 90% observed a single time. The sequenced sample was PBMCs. These receptors were collected from a man aged 45-65 years with head and neck cancer. Both conserved end residues are part of each CDR3. A D gene is named only where the DNA matches it firmly. Rows may omit the clone size; those that give it use once, few, many or a size class.

d_gene,j_gene,v_gene,abundance,CDR3aa,CDR3nt
.,TRBJ1-5,TRBV25-1,.,CASSVSSNQPQHF,TGTGCCAGCAGTGTGAGTAGCAATCAGCCCCAGCATTTT
.,TRBJ1-1,TRBV5-1,.,CASSRTGINTEAFF,TGCGCCAGCAGCCGAACGGGGATCAACACTGAAGCTTTCTTT
TRBD2,TRBJ2-5,TRBV3-1/TRBV3-2,few,CASRLTSGQETQYF,TGTGCCAGCAGATTGACTAGCGGGCAAGAGACCCAGTACTTC
TRBD1,TRBJ1-1,TRBV11-2,.,CASSKDRVAEAFF,TGTGCCAGCAGCAAAGACAGGGTCGCTGAAGCTTTCTTT
.,TRBJ1-5,TRBV6-2/TRBV6-3,.,CASSRSDGFYQPQHF,TGTGCCAGCAGTCGCTCGGACGGGTTTTATCAGCCCCAGCATTTT
TRBD1,TRBJ2-2,TRBV24-1,.,CATSETGSLNTGELFF,TGTGCCACCAGTGAGACAGGGAGCTTAAACACCGGGGAGCTGTTTTTT
.,TRBJ1-6,TRBV18,.,CASSPSEGSERSYNSPLHF,TGTGCCAGCTCACCAAGTGAGGGCTCAGAAAGATCCTATAATTCACCCCTCCACTTT
.,TRBJ1-4,TRBV18,.,CASSPLLGPATNEKLFF,TGTGCCAGCTCACCCCTGCTGGGGCCCGCAACTAATGAAAAACTGTTTTTT
.,TRBJ1-3,TRBV5-1,once,CASSLNPGNTIYF,TGCGCCAGCAGCTTGAATCCGGGAAACACCATATATTTT
.,TRBJ2-7,TRBV5-1,.,CASSLEPRDVYEQYF,TGCGCCAGCAGCTTGGAGCCCCGGGACGTCTACGAGCAGTACTTC
.,TRBJ2-3,TRBV30,.,CAWSVHPVLWGLGTDTQYF,TGTGCCTGGAGTGTACACCCCGTACTTTGGGGGCTCGGCACAGATACGCAGTATTTT
.,TRBJ1-2,TRBV18,.,CATFGQGDHGYTF,TGTGCCACCTTTGGGCAGGGTGATCATGGCTACACCTTC
.,TRBJ1-1,TRBV6-5,.,CASSYAGRGTEAFF,TGTGCCAGCAGTTACGCAGGGAGGGGCACTGAAGCTTTCTTT
TRBD2,TRBJ2-4,TRBV18,.,CASSPPPGTSGGTKNIQYF,TGTGCCAGCTCACCACCTCCAGGGACTAGCGGGGGAACCAAAAACATTCAGTACTTC
TRBD1,TRBJ2-5,TRBV5-4,.,CASSPDRVGETQYF,TGTGCCAGCAGTCCGGACAGGGTGGGTGAGACCCAGTACTTC
TRBD1,TRBJ1-6,TRBV6-4,once,CASSDSRDRLNSSPLHF,TGTGCCAGCAGTGACTCCCGGGACAGACTGAATAGCTCACCCCTCCACTTT
.,TRBJ1-1,TRBV6-5,.,CASSYAGALEAFF,TGTGCCAGCAGTTATGCCGGGGCCCTTGAAGCTTTCTTT
TRBD2,TRBJ2-5,TRBV5-1,.,CASSLGGLAGQETQYF,TGCGCCAGCAGCTTGGGGGGACTAGCGGGGCAAGAGACCCAGTACTTC
.,TRBJ2-3,TRBV6-2/TRBV6-3,.,CASSYVQGPTDTQYF,TGTGCCAGCAGTTACGTCCAGGGCCCCACAGATACGCAGTATTTT
.,TRBJ2-3,TRBV27,.,CASSPRDPSTDTQYF,TGTGCCAGCAGTCCGCGGGACCCGAGCACAGATACGCAGTATTTT
TRBD1,TRBJ1-2,TRBV7-9,.,CASSLGRDSGGYTF,TGTGCCAGCAGCTTAGGCAGGGACAGCGGTGGCTACACCTTC
TRBD1,TRBJ1-2,TRBV11-2,.,CASSPGQGVLYGYTF,TGTGCCAGCAGCCCGGGACAGGGGGTCCTCTATGGCTACACCTTC
.,TRBJ2-7,TRBV7-2,.,CASSLGEAAYEQYF,TGTGCCAGCAGCTTAGGGGAAGCCGCCTACGAGCAGTACTTC
.,TRBJ1-2,TRBV7-2,.,CASSFRAEAGYTF,TGTGCCAGCAGCTTCAGGGCCGAGGCTGGCTACACCTTC
.,TRBJ2-1,TRBV19,.,CASSPSGWNEQFF,TGTGCCAGTAGTCCCTCCGGTTGGAATGAGCAGTTCTTC
.,TRBJ2-3,TRBV12-3/TRBV12-4,.,CASSFQGTDTQYF,TGTGCCAGCAGTTTCCAGGGGACAGATACGCAGTATTTT
.,TRBJ2-1,TRBV7-3,.,CASSLTTTSGEQFF,TGTGCCAGCAGCTTAACGACTACCAGTGGGGAGCAGTTCTTC
TRBD2,TRBJ2-1,TRBV24-1,.,CATSDRASGGSNEQFF,TGTGCCACCAGTGACCGGGCTAGCGGGGGGTCCAATGAGCAGTTCTTC